This TCR beta chain was captured in a study of shared clonotypes between healthy human individuals. General study results and limits: Though the depth was large, rarefaction showed that sorted-subset sequencing was incomplete. Donors were few, which limited the genetic and exposure-history diversity represented.

This CDR3 is 16 amino acids long. Germline CDR1 MDHEN, CDR2 SYDVKM. Trimming at V came to 5 bases and at J to 4 bases, leaving 10 bases not matched to a gene. Each sorted subset replicate got 200 ng genomic DNA, roughly 33,000 genomes. The protocol was immunoSEQ multiplex PCR, while the TCRdb copy is restricted to in-frame clones and leaves out a portion. The table shows millions of clones, with less than 95% occurring only once. Naive CD8 cells lacked CD45RO and underwent positive selection for CCR7, leaving out terminally differentiated effector memory CD45RA+ cells. Donors were Caucasian adults residing in Nashville, Tennessee, USA. Concerning this clone: Its antigen remains unidentified.

The sample comprised naive CD8+ T cells sorted from blood. The chain couples TRBV28 to TRBJ1-3, with TRBD1 identical over 8 bases. The origin of this receptor is a man between 18 and 35 years old in good health. The CDR3 DNA reads TGTGCCAGCAGTCCACGGCAGGGGGCGACGGGAAACACCATATATTTT. This translates into CASSPRQGATGNTIYF.